Presented here are 4 T cell receptor beta chains from one specimen sequenced in a study of blood T cell repertoires in COVID-19. Sequenced by immunoSEQ multiplex PCR; TCRdb stores in-frame clones only, minus some. The sample comprises roughly 200,000 clones, about 85% of which are singletons, and roughly 7.7% rests with the top ten. Sequencing used peripheral blood. The receptors come from a woman aged 60-70 years with acute or convalescent COVID-19.

This rearrangement joins TRBV6-5 to TRBJ2-7, with TRBD2 matching over 14 bases. Germline-derived CDR1 and CDR2 are MNHEY and SVGAGI. This CDR3 comprises 14 residues. Trimming removed 5 bases from V and 6 bases from J; junction bases left unmatched: 3. The CDR3 protein is CASSRLAGGPEQYV. CDR3 nucleotides: TGTGCCAGCAGTAGACTAGCGGGAGGGCCCGAGCAGTACGTC.

The chain combines TRBV28 with TRBJ1-5; D is ambiguous. V lost 6 bases and J 0 bases, leaving 12 bases between the germline ends. Germline V lookup: CDR1 MDHEN, CDR2 SYDVKM. The CDR3 is 15 amino acids. Written as DNA, the CDR3 is TGTGCCAGCAGCTTAACAGAGTATAGCAATCAGCCCCAGCATTTT. Its translation: CASSLTEYSNQPQHF. The full variable domain, with the rest looked up from reference TRBV28 and TRBJ1-5, is DVKVTQSSRYLVKRTGEKVFLECVQDMDHENMFWYRQDPGLGLRLIYFSYDVKMKEKGDIPEGYSVSREKKERFSLILESASTNQTSMYLCASSLTEYSNQPQHFGDGTRLSIL.

The chain employs TRBV29-1 and TRBJ1-1; maybe TRBD1 (5 bases). The CDR3 is 11 residues long. V shed 7 bases and J shed 3 bases, with 9 bases lying between them. CDR1 and CDR2 from the germline V gene are SQVTM and ANQGSEA. The CDR3 sequence: CSGETDTEAFF. The CDR3 bases are TGCAGCGGCGAGACAGACACTGAAGCTTTCTTT.

This chain links TRBV6-5 with TRBJ1-1, with D unclear. Trimming left V 7 bases short and J 0 bases short, with 9 bases between. This CDR3 has 13 amino acids. The germline V gene has CDR1 MNHEY and CDR2 SVGAGI. CDR3 sequence (DNA): TGTGCCAGCACCTCCCCCCTGAACACTGAAGCTTTCTTT. Its protein is CASTSPLNTEAFF.